This T cell receptor beta chain originates from a study of blood T cell repertoires in COVID-19. For the study at large: Both acute and convalescent COVID-19 samples were obtained from the United States, Italy and Spain. The cDNA or gDNA used as material had been derived from T cells, B-cell-depleted T cells, or PBMCs.

In the authors' methods: By means of reference gene primer amplification, nucleated cell counts were estimated. TCRdb's copy holds only in-frame clones and misses some; the assay was immunoSEQ multiplex PCR. V and J calls and clone size come straight from that table; D and trimming were deduced from the DNA. The repertoire holds about 67,000 clones, around 86% seen once, with 5% to 6.5% in the top ten. The germline gives CDR1 MGHRA, CDR2 YSYEKL. The CDR3 has 17 amino acids. The junction had 8 bases not matched to a gene; V was cut back by 2 bases and J by 4 bases. This chain joins TRBV4-1 and TRBJ2-1; 10 bases align to TRBD1. This sequence originates from a man aged 50 to 59 with active COVID-19. Material: peripheral blood. CDR3 loop: CASSQHTGTGVYNEQFF. The CDR3 DNA sequence: TGCGCCAGCAGCCAACACACCGGGACAGGGGTGTACAATGAGCAGTTCTTC.